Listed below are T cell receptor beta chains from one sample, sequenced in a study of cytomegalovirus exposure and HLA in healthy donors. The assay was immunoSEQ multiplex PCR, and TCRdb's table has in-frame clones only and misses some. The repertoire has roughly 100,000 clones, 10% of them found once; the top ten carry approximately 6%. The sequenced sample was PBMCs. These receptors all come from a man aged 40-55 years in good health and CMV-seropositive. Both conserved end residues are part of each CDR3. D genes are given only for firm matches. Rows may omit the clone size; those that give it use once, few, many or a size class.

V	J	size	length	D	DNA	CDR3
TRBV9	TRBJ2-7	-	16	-	TGTGCCAGCAGCGTAGCTTCGGCAGGCAACTCCTACGAGCAGTACTTC	CASSVASAGNSYEQYF
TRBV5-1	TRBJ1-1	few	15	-	TGCGCCAGCAGCTTTGGAGGGGTCGGAAACACTGAAGCTTTCTTT	CASSFGGVGNTEAFF
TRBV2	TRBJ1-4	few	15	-	TGTGCCAGCAAGCGGGACTCCCCCTTTAATGAAAAACTGTTTTTT	CASKRDSPFNEKLFF
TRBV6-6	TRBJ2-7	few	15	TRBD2	TGTGCCAGCAGTCCCCTCGGGAGGGGGGACTACGAGCAGTACTTC	CASSPLGRGDYEQYF
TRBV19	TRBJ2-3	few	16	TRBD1	TGTGCCAGTAGAACATATTCAGGGGGTAGCACAGATACGCAGTATTTT	CASRTYSGGSTDTQYF
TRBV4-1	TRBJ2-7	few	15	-	TGCGCCAGCAGCCACCCCCCGGGGAGGTTGAACGAGCAGTACTTC	CASSHPPGRLNEQYF
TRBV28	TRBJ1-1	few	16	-	TGTGCCAGCAGCAATTTAGGGAGGAGAAGGAGCACTGAAGCTTTCTTT	CASSNLGRRRSTEAFF
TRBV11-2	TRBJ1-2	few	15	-	TGTGCCAGCAGCAGTGTTTTGACAGCCTCCTATGGCTACACCTTC	CASSSVLTASYGYTF
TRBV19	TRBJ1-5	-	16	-	TGTGCCAGTAGTATAGCGTCCCAGGGGTGGAATCAGCCCCAGCATTTT	CASSIASQGWNQPQHF
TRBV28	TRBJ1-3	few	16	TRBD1	TGTGCCAGCAGCCCACGGACAGGGTTGGGACTTAGGGCCATATATTTT	CASSPRTGLGLRAIYF